The 27 T cell receptor beta chains given below trace back to one sample, sequenced in a study of cytomegalovirus exposure and HLA in healthy donors. This PCR relied on a set of 60 Vbeta primers and 13 Jbeta primers. Profiled with immunoSEQ multiplex PCR; TCRdb holds only in-frame clones, not every one. The top ten clones hold about 1.5% of a sample with 150,000 to 200,000 clones, 70% to 80% of them seen once. The sequencing sample was made of PBMCs. These receptors all stem from a woman aged 25 to 39 in good health and CMV-seropositive.

The rearrangement links TRBV10-2 to TRBJ1-2; 7 nucleotides match TRBD1. Germline V gene data show CDR1 as WSHSY and CDR2 as SAAADI. The CDR3 covers 11 residues. Trimming removed 10 bases from V and 4 bases from J; junction bases left unmatched: 3. The CDR3 reads CAIQGGYGYTF. The CDR3 DNA follows: TGCGCCATCCAGGGGGGCTATGGCTACACCTTC.

The gene calls are TRBV11-2 and TRBJ2-7, with TRBD2 as a possible D gene (5 bases). The CDR3 is 12 residues long. Germline CDR1 reads SGHAT; CDR2 reads FQNNGV. V lost 5 bases and J lost 4, with 9 bases in between. CDR3 DNA: TGTGCCAGCAGCCAACCGGGGTACGAGCAGTACTTC. Translation gives CASSQPGYEQYF.

CDR3 amino acids: CASTKTGLGEQYF. The CDR3 DNA is TGTGCCAGCACTAAGACAGGGTTAGGGGAGCAGTACTTC. The chain carries TRBV6-1 and TRBJ2-7; 7 nucleotides line up with TRBD1. Unmatched junction bases numbered 10, after V lost 7 bases and J lost 7 bases. The germline gives CDR1 MNHNS, CDR2 SASEGT. CDR3 length equals 13 residues.

This clone came up once. The rearrangement links TRBV7-2 to TRBJ2-3, with D possibly matching TRBD2 (6 bases). The CDR3 is made up of 18 amino acids. Germline CDR1 is SGHTA and CDR2 is FQGNSA. Trimming pared 5 bases from V and 2 bases from J, leaving 23 bases between. The CDR3 DNA sequence: TGTGCCAGCAGCCCAAATCCAGCGGGCAGGCGGAACACAGATACGCAGTATTTT. Its translation: CASSPNPAGRRNTDTQYF.

In its sample, this clone was seen a few times. The chain joins TRBV19 to TRBJ2-5; tentatively, D is TRBD2 (6 bases). Germline-derived CDR1 and CDR2 are LNHDA and SQIVND (reference sequence). The V and J ends lost 4 bases and 5 bases respectively, with 11 bases between them. CDR3 length equals 13 residues. This chain's CDR3 is CASSNAGRETQYF. CDR3 DNA sequence: TGTGCCAGTAGTAACGCGGGGCGCGAGACCCAGTACTTC.

This clone was seen just once. This sequence joins TRBV6-1 and TRBJ2-1; 7 bases map to TRBD2. Trimming took 7 bases from V and 7 from J; bases not matched to a gene: 10. Germline CDR1 and CDR2: MNHNS and SASEGT. The CDR3 consists of 14 residues. The CDR3 bases are TGTGCCAGCATACCGGGAGGCGCGGGTAATGAGCAGTTCTTC. It encodes CASIPGGAGNEQFF.

The CDR3 loop reads CASSSPTRGGTEAFF. CDR3 nucleotide sequence: TGTGCCAGCAGCTCCCCAACACGGGGGGGCACTGAAGCTTTCTTT. The rearrangement joins TRBV7-9 to TRBJ1-1; possibly TRBD1 for D (5 bases). There are 15 residues in the CDR3. The V end was cut by 4 bases, the J end by 4 bases, with 16 bases between. CDR1 and CDR2 from the germline V gene are SEHNR and FQNEAQ (reference sequence). The full variable domain, with the rest looked up from reference TRBV7-9 and TRBJ1-1, is DTGVSQNPRHKITKRGQNVTFRCDPISEHNRLYWYRQTLGQGPEFLTYFQNEAQLEKSRLLSDRFSAERPKGSFSTLEIQRTEQGDSAMYLCASSSPTRGGTEAFFGQGTRLTVV.

The rearrangement joins TRBV11-3 to TRBJ2-2, with D tentatively TRBD2 (5 bases). This CDR3 is 13 amino acids long. Germline assignment: CDR1 SGHNT and CDR2 YENEEA. Trimming shortened V by 4 bases and J by 6 bases, and 9 bases separated the two germline ends. In DNA, the CDR3 is TGTGCCAGCAGCTATCTAGCTCCCGGGGAGCTGTTTTTT. The encoded protein is CASSYLAPGELFF.

A few counts support this clone. The rearrangement links TRBV5-6 to TRBJ2-3, with D tentatively TRBD1 (5 bases). CDR1 is SGHDT and CDR2 is YYEEEE in the germline V gene. The CDR3 is made up of 16 amino acids. Deletions cut 1 base from V and 2 bases from J, with 14 bases between. The DNA of the CDR3 is TGTGCCAGCAGCTTGTATAGGACCAGGGACACAGATACGCAGTATTTT. It is translated as CASSLYRTRDTDTQYF.

In this sample, this clone turned up once. V gene TRBV27 combines with J gene TRBJ2-5; possibly TRBD2 for D (6 bases). The CDR3 loop spans 11 amino acids. In germline, CDR1 is MNHEY, CDR2 SMNVEV (reference sequence). V lost 3 bases and J lost 7, with 6 bases in between. CDR3 coding DNA: TGTGCCAGCAGTTTGGGGGGGACCCAGTACTTC. Amino acid sequence: CASSLGGTQYF.

Turning to this clone: The junction shows a germline mismatch at one end, possibly a read error. The rearrangement links TRBV20-1 to TRBJ2-2; the D is unclear. The CDR3 loop spans 11 amino acids. Germline CDR1 reads DFQATT; CDR2 reads SNEGSKA (reference sequence). The CDR3 region is CSATNNGELFF. The CDR3 DNA reads as TGCAGTGCTACCAACAACGGGGAGCTGTTTTTT.

The chain uses TRBV13 and TRBJ2-7, with TRBD1 as a possible D gene (5 bases). Trimming shortened V by 3 bases and J by 7 bases, and 16 bases separated the two germline ends. Per the germline V gene, CDR1 is PRHDT and CDR2 is FYEKMQ (reference sequence). The CDR3 spans 14 residues. CDR3 DNA: TGTGCCAGCAGCTTCGGTCAGGGCGTTGGGGAGCAGTACTTC. It is translated as CASSFGQGVGEQYF. Full variable domain (rest looked up from reference TRBV13 and TRBJ2-7): AAGVIQSPRHLIKEKRETATLKCYPIPRHDTVYWYQQGPGQDPQFLISFYEKMQSDKGSIPDRFSAQQFSDYHSELNMSSLELGDSALYFCASSFGQGVGEQYFGPGTRLTVT.

This rearrangement joins TRBV5-1 to TRBJ1-1; a possible D gene is TRBD1 (6 bases). The CDR3 loop spans 13 amino acids. V was cut by 5 bases and J by 4 bases, with 12 bases left in between. Germline V gene sequence: CDR1 SGHRS, CDR2 YFSETQ. This CDR3 reads CASRQTGLTEAFF. CDR3 nucleotides: TGCGCCAGCAGGCAAACAGGGCTCACTGAAGCTTTCTTT.

The rearrangement joins TRBV7-8 to TRBJ2-1; 10 nucleotides line up with TRBD2. Germline V gene lookup returns CDR1 SGHVS and CDR2 FQNEAQ. The CDR3 has 15 residues. V shed 1 base and J 7 bases; nucleotides not matched to a gene: 4. The chain's CDR3 is CASSLGLAGVNEQFF. For the CDR3, the DNA is TGTGCCAGCAGCTTAGGCCTAGCGGGAGTAAATGAGCAGTTCTTC.

The V and J genes are TRBV2 and TRBJ2-3; 9 bases match TRBD2. The V gene end was trimmed by 6 bases and the J gene end by 3 bases; junction bases not matched to a gene: 13. Looked up from germline, CDR1 is SNHLY and CDR2 is FYNNEI. The CDR3 sequence is 17 residues long. The CDR3 reads CASSMLLSGRATDTQYF. CDR3 sequence (DNA): TGTGCCAGCAGCATGCTACTTAGCGGGAGAGCAACAGATACGCAGTATTTT.

This clone was seen more than once but under ten times. This chain joins TRBV7-9 and TRBJ2-5, with D tentatively TRBD2 (7 bases). Germline CDR1 SEHNR, CDR2 FQNEAQ (reference sequence). This CDR3 has 14 residues. V lost 5 bases to trimming and J lost 5 bases, with 15 bases between them. CDR3 coding DNA: TGTGCCAGCAGCGGAGGGGGGGGTCTGGAGACCCAGTACTTC. Protein sequence: CASSGGGGLETQYF. Full variable domain (missing parts from reference TRBV7-9 and TRBJ2-5): DTGVSQNPRHKITKRGQNVTFRCDPISEHNRLYWYRQTLGQGPEFLTYFQNEAQLEKSRLLSDRFSAERPKGSFSTLEIQRTEQGDSAMYLCASSGGGGLETQYFGPGTRLLVL.

The rearrangement uses TRBV7-6 and TRBJ2-3; the D gene is possibly TRBD2 (6 bases). The V gene's germline CDR1 is SGHVS and CDR2 FNYEAQ. CDR3 size: 18 residues. V shed 5 bases and J shed 8 bases, with 29 bases lying between them. The CDR3 coding sequence is TGTGCCAGCAGCCAGACCTCTCAGCGGGCCCCCTATACGGGTACGCAGTATTTT. This gives the protein CASSQTSQRAPYTGTQYF.

The chain combines TRBV4-3 with TRBJ1-5; unclear D gene. This CDR3 has 17 amino acids. Trimming took off 0 bases at V and 0 bases at J, with 12 bases between the two ends. The germline V gene encodes CDR1 LGHNA and CDR2 YSLEER. CDR3 sequence: CASSQEPGLYSNQPQHF. CDR3 nucleotide sequence: TGCGCCAGCAGCCAAGAACCAGGCCTTTATAGCAATCAGCCCCAGCATTTT.

This chain connects TRBV5-4 to TRBJ2-7; TRBD1 matches at 9 bases. CDR1 is SGHNT, CDR2 YYREEE, per germline (reference sequence). Unmatched junction bases numbered 7, after V lost 4 bases and J lost 2 bases. This CDR3 region has 15 residues. The DNA for the CDR3 is TGTGCCAGCAGCCAGACGGGACAGGGTACCTACGAGCAGTACTTC. It codes for CASSQTGQGTYEQYF.

The chain combines TRBV4-2 with TRBJ2-1; D unclear. Germline V gene sequence: CDR1 LGHNA, CDR2 YNFKEQ. Trimming pared 0 bases from V and 0 bases from J, leaving 18 bases between. This CDR3 has 19 amino acids. As DNA, the CDR3 is TGTGCCAGCAGCCAAGATCGAGCAGAAATGAGGCGCTCCTACAATGAGCAGTTCTTC. The encoded protein is CASSQDRAEMRRSYNEQFF.

This clone was counted a few times. This rearrangement joins TRBV28 to TRBJ1-1; TRBD1 might be the D (5 bases). Trimming stripped 7 bases from V and 1 base from J, with 16 bases between. This CDR3 comprises 15 residues. The germline gives CDR1 MDHEN, CDR2 SYDVKM. CDR3 bases: TGTGCCAGCACCGTCGGCATTGGACAGAACACTGAAGCTTTCTTT. It yields the protein CASTVGIGQNTEAFF. The whole variable domain, filled in from reference TRBV28 and TRBJ1-1, reads DVKVTQSSRYLVKRTGEKVFLECVQDMDHENMFWYRQDPGLGLRLIYFSYDVKMKEKGDIPEGYSVSREKKERFSLILESASTNQTSMYLCASTVGIGQNTEAFFGQGTRLTVV.

The V call is TRBV6-5, the J call TRBJ2-1, with 7 bases identical to TRBD2. Germline V lookup: CDR1 MNHEY, CDR2 SVGAGI. This CDR3 is 12 amino acids long. V gave up 4 bases and J gave up 8 bases; unmatched junction bases: 2. The CDR3 DNA follows: TGTGCCAGCAGTTCTCGGGGGGATGAGCAGTTCTTC. Translating gives CASSSRGDEQFF.

The V gene is TRBV30, the J gene TRBJ2-1, with a possible D match to TRBD2 (5 bases). The germline gives CDR1 GTSNPN, CDR2 SVGIG (reference sequence). The V end was cut by 5 bases, the J end by 0 bases, with 14 bases between. The CDR3 has 15 amino acids. The CDR3 nucleotides are TGTGCCTGGGAGGGCGGAGAAAGCTCCTACAATGAGCAGTTCTTC. Translated, it gives CAWEGGESSYNEQFF. Filled out from reference TRBV30 and TRBJ2-1, the complete variable domain reads SQTIHQWPATLVQPVGSPLSLECTVEGTSNPNLYWYRQAAGRGLQLLFYSVGIGQISSEVPQNLSASRPQDRQFILSSKKLLLSDSGFYLCAWEGGESSYNEQFFGPGTRLTVL.

The V call is TRBV7-2, the J call TRBJ2-5; possibly TRBD1 for D (5 bases). This CDR3 comprises 15 residues. V lost 4 bases and J lost 5, with 17 bases in between. Germline values: CDR1 SGHTA, CDR2 FQGNSA. CDR3 region: CASSSTPGLRETQYF. The CDR3 bases are TGTGCCAGCAGCTCGACCCCAGGGTTAAGGGAGACCCAGTACTTC.

The CDR3 here is CASSVSGLTDTQYF. As DNA, the CDR3 is TGTGCCAGCAGCGTAAGCGGTCTCACAGATACGCAGTATTTT. V is TRBV9 and J is TRBJ2-3; a possible D gene is TRBD2 (5 bases). The CDR3 consists of 14 residues. Germline values: CDR1 SGDLS, CDR2 YYNGEE. Between the trimmed V and J ends, which lost 1 base and 2 bases, there was a span of 8 bases.

This chain joins TRBV14 and TRBJ2-1, with 8 bases identical to TRBD2. The V gene's germline CDR1 is SGHDN and CDR2 FVKESK. V lost 2 bases and J lost 2; bases outside the gene matches: 5. This CDR3 contains 16 residues. CDR3 loop: CASSQPAGDAYNEQFF. DNA of the CDR3: TGTGCCAGCAGCCAACCAGCGGGAGACGCCTACAATGAGCAGTTCTTC.

The rearrangement joins TRBV2 to TRBJ1-5; unclear D gene. CDR1 and CDR2 from the germline V gene are SNHLY and FYNNEI. CDR3 length: 14 amino acids. Trimming left V 4 bases short and J 0 bases short, with 7 bases between. CDR3 sequence: CASSAVVSNQPQHF. DNA of the CDR3: TGTGCCAGCAGTGCAGTGGTTAGCAATCAGCCCCAGCATTTT.